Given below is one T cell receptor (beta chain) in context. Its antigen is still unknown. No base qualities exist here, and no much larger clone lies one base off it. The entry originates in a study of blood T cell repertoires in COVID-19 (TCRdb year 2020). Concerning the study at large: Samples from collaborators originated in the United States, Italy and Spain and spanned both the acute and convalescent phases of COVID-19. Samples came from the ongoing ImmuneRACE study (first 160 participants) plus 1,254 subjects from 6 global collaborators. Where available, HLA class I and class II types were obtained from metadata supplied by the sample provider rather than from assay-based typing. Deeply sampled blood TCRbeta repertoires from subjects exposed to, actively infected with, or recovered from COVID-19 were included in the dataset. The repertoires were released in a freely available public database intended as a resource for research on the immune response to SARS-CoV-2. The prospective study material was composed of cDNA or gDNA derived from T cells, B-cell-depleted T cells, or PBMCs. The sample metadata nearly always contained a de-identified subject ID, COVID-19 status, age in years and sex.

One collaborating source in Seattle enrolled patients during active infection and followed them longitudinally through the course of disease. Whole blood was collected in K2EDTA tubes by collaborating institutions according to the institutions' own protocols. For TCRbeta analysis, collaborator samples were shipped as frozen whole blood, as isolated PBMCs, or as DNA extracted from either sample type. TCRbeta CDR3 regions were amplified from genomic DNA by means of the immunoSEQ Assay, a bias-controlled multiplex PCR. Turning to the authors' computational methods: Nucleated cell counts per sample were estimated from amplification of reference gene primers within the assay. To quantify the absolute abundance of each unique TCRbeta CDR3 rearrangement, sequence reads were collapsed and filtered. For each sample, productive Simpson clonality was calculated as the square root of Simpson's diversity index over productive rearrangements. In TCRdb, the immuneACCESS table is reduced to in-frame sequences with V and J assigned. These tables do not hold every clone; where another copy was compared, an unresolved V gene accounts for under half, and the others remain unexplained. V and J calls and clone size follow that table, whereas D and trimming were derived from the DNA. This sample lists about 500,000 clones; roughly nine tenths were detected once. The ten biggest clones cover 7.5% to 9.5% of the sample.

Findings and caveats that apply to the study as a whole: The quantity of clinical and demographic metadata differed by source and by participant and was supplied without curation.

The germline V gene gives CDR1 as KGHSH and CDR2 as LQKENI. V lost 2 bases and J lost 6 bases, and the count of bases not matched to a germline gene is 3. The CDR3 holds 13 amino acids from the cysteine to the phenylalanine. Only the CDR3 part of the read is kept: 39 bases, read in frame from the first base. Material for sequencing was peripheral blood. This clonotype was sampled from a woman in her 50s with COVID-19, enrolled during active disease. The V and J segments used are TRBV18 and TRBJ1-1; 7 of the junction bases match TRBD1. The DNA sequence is TGTGCCAGCTCACCAACAGGGGAGGCTGAAGCTTTCTTT. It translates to CASSPTGEAEAFF. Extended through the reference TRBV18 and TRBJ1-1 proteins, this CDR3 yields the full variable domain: NAGVMQNPRHLVRRRGQEARLRCSPMKGHSHVYWYRQLPEEGLKFMVYLQKENIIDESGMPKERFSAEFPKEGPSILRIQQVVRGDSAAYFCASSPTGEAEAFFGQGTRLTVV.